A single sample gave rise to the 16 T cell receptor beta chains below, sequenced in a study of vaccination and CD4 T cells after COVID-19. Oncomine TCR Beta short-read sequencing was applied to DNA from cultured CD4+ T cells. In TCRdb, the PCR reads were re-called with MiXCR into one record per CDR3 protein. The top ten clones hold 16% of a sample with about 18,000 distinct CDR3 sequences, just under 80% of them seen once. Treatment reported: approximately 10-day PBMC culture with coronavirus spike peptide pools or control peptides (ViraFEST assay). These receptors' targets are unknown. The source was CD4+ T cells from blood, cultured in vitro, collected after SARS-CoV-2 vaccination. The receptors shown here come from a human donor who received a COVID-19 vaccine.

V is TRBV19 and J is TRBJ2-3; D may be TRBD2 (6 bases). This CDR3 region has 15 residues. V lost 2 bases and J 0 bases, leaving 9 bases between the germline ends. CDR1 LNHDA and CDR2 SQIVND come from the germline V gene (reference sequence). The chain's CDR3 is CASSISRESTDTQYF. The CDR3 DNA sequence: TGTGCCAGTAGTATATCGCGGGAAAGCACAGATACGCAGTATTTT. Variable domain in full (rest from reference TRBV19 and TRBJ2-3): DGGITQSPKYLFRKEGQNVTLSCEQNLNHDAMYWYRQDPGQGLRLIYYSQIVNDFQKGDIAEGYSVSREKKESFPLTVTSAQKNPTAFYLCASSISRESTDTQYFGPGTRLTVL.

The CDR3 loop is CASSPSGGAGETQYF. In nucleotides, the CDR3 is TGTGCCAGCAGCCCTAGCGGGGGGGCTGGGGAGACCCAGTACTTC. The V gene is TRBV11-3, the J gene TRBJ2-5; 12 bases map to TRBD2. J gave up 5 bases and V 5 bases, and 6 bases lay outside the gene matches. The CDR3 has 15 amino acids. Germline V lookup: CDR1 SGHNT, CDR2 YENEEA.

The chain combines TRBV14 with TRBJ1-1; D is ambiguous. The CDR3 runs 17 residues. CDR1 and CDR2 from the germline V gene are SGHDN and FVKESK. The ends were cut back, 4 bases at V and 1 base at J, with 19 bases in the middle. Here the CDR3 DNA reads TGTGCCAGCAGCCCGAGGGAGGTATGGAACCAGAACACTGAAGCTTTCTTT. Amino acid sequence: CASSPREVWNQNTEAFF.

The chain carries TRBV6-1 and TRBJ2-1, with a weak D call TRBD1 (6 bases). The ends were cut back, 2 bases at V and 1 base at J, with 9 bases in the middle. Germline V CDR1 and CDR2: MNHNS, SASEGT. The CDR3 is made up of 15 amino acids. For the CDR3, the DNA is TGTGCCAGCAGTGAATCCGGGACATCCTACAATGAGCAGTTCTTC. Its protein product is CASSESGTSYNEQFF.

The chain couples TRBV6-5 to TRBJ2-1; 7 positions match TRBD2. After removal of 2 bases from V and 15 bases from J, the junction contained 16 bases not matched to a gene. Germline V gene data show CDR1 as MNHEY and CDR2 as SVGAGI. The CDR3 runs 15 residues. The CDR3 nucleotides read TGTGCCAGCAGTTACGCGGGGACTACCTCGAAGAATCTGTTCTTC. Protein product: CASSYAGTTSKNLFF.

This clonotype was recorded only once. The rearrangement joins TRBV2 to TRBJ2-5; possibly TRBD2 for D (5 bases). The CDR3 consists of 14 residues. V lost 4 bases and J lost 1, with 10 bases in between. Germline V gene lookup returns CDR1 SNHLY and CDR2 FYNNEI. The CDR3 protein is CASSAGRGQETQYF. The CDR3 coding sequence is TGTGCCAGCAGTGCCGGCCGGGGCCAAGAGACCCAGTACTTC.

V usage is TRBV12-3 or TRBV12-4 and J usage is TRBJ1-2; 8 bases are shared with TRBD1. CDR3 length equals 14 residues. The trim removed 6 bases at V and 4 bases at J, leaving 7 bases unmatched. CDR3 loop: CASRQGQGLYGYTF. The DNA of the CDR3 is TGTGCCAGCAGACAAGGACAGGGACTCTATGGCTACACCTTC.

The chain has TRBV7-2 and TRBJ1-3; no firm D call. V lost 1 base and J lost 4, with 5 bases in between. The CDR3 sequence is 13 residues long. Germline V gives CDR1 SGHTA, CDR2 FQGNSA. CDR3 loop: CASSLGVGNTIYF. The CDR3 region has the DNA TGTGCCAGCAGCTTAGGGGTCGGAAACACCATATATTTT.

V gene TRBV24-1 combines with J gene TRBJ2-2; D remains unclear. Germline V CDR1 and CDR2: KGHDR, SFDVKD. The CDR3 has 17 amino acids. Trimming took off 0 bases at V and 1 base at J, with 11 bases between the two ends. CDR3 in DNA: TGTGCCACCAGTGATTTGCAATCCAGACAGAACACCGGGGAGCTGTTTTTT. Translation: CATSDLQSRQNTGELFF.

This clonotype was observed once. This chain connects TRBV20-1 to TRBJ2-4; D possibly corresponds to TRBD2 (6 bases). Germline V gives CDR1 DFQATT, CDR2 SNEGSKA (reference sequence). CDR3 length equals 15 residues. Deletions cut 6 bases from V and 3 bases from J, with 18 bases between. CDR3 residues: CSALKAGPLKNIQYF. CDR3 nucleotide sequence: TGCAGTGCCTTAAAGGCGGGACCGCTCAAAAACATTCAGTACTTC.

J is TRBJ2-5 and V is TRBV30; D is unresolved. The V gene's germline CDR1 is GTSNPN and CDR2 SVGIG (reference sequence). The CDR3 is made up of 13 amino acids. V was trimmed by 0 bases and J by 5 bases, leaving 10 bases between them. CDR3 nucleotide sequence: TGTGCCTGGAGTGTACAAGGGTTGGAGACCCAGTACTTC. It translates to CAWSVQGLETQYF.

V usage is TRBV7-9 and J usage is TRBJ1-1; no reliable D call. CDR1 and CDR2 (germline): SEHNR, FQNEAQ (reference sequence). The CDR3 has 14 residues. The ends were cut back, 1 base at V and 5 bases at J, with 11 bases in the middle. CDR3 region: CASSLETGVTEAFF. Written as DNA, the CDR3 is TGTGCCAGCAGCTTAGAAACCGGGGTGACTGAAGCTTTCTTT.

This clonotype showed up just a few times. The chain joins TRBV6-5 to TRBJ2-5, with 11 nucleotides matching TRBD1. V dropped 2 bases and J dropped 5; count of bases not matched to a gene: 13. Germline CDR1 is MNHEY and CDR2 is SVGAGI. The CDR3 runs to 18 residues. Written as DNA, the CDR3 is TGTGCCAGCAGTTACCTACCCTGGACAGGGGGCCTAAGGGAGACCCAGTACTTC. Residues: CASSYLPWTGGLRETQYF.

The CDR3, as DNA: TGTGCCAGCAGTATCAGGGCCTCCTACGAGCAGTACTTC. It translates to CASSIRASYEQYF. The V call is TRBV6-1, the J call TRBJ2-7; D is possibly TRBD1 (5 bases). The CDR3 sequence is 13 residues long. CDR1 and CDR2 from the germline V gene are MNHNS and SASEGT. Trimming removed 5 bases at V and 0 bases at J, with 8 bases between.

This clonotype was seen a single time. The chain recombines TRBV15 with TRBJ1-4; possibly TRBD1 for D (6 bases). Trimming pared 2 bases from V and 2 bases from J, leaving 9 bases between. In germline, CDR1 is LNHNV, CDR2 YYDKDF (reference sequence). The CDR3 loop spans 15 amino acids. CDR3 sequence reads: CATSRPDRTNEKLFF. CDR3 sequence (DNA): TGTGCCACCAGCAGACCTGACAGGACTAATGAAAAACTGTTTTTT.

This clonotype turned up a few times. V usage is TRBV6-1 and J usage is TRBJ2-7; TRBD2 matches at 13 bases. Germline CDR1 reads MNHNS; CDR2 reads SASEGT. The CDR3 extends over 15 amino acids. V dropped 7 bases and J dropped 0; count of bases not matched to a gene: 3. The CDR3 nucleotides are TGTGCCAGCATTGGACTAGCGGGGGTCTCCTACGAGCAGTACTTC. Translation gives CASIGLAGVSYEQYF.